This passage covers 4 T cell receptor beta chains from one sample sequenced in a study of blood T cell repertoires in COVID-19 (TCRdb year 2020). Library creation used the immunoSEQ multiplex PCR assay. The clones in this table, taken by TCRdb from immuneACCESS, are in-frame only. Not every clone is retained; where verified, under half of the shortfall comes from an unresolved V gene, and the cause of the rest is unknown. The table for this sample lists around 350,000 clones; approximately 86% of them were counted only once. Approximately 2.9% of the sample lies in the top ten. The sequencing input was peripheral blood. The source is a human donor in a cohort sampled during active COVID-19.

This CDR3 reads CSASIPGGINEQFF. The CDR3 DNA is TGCAGTGCTAGTATTCCAGGGGGCATCAATGAGCAGTTCTTC. This chain connects TRBV20-1 to TRBJ2-1, with 8 bases lining up with TRBD1. The J segment lost 6 bases and the V segment lost 3 bases, leaving 7 bases of the junction unmatched. Germline CDR1 is DFQATT and CDR2 is SNEGSKA (reference sequence). The CDR3 contains 14 residues.

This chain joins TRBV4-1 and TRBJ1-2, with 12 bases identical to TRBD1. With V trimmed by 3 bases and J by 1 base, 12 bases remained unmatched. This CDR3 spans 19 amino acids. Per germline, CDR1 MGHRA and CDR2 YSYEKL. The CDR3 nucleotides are TGCGCCAGCAGCCATTCCGCCCGGGACAGGGGGCGCGATAACTATGGCTACACCTTC. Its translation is CASSHSARDRGRDNYGYTF.

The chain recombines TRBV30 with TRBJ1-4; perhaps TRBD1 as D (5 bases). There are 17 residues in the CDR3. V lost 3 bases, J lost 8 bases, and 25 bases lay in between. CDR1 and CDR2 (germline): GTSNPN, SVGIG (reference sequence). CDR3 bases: TGTGCCTGGAGCCATCCGACCCTGCGAGGGGAGGCAGAAAAACTGTTTTTT. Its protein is CAWSHPTLRGEAEKLFF.

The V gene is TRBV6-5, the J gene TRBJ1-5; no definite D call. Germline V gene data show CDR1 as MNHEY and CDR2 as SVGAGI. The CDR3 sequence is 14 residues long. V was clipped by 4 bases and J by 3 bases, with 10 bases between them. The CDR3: CASSFGQTNQPQHF. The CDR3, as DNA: TGTGCCAGCAGTTTTGGGCAGACCAATCAGCCCCAGCATTTT.